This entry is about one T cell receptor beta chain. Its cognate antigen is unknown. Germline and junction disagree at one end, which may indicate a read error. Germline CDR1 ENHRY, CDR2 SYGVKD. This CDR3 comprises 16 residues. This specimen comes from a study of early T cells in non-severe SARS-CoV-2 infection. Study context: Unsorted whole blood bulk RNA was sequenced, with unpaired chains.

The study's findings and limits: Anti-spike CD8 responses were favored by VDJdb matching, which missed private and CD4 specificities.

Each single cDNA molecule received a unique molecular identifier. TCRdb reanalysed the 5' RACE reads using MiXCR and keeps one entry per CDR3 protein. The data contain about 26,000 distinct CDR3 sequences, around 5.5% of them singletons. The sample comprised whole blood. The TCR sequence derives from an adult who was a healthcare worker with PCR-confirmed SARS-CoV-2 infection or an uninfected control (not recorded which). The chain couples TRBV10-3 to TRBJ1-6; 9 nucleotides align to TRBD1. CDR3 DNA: TGTGCCATCGGTGAGTCCCGGGACAGGGAACATTCACCCCTCCACTTT. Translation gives CAIGESRDREHSPLHF.